This T cell receptor (beta chain) was observed in a study of response to subunit inactivated influenza vaccine (dated by TCRdb to 2017 to 2018). Looking at the study overall: To follow how T cells responded to a trivalent subunit inactivated influenza vaccine, the researchers relied on deep quantitative profiling of the T cell receptor repertoire.

Library generation was performed with RT-PCR. Sequencing instrument: Illumina HiSeq 2500. Using fastp at Q25 and MiXCR, TCRdb reprocessed the public reads and kept productive beta chains. All rows with the same CDR3 protein become a single entry with the most common DNA and genes. The sample contains more than 500,000 distinct CDR3 sequences, about 11% of them found a single time. More than 9.5% of the sample rests with the top ten. Regarding this clonotype: Its antigen target is currently unknown. It has no much larger one-base neighbor in the sample; base qualities were not kept.

Its CDR3 holds 13 amino acids, cysteine through phenylalanine. The only DNA kept is the CDR3, 39 bases in frame from the first base. At the junction V is shortened by 4 bases and J by 6 bases; bases outside the gene matches: 4. Looking up the germline V gene yields CDR1 LGHNA and CDR2 YSLEER. Study-wide findings and limitations: The authors suggested that each seasonal influenza vaccination may recruit only a limited number of new T cells.

The sample also formed part of further work on T cells expressing NK-cell markers. Reported in the second study: TCR beta cDNA libraries were prepared using 5'RACE template switching, which introduced a universal primer site and unique molecular identifiers. Seven or eight donors provided sorted CD3+CD56+NKG2C+, CD3+CD56+NKG2C- and CD3+CD56-NKG2C+ T-cell subsets, whose TCR beta-chain repertoires were profiled. Seven of the eight sequenced donors were HCMV-seropositive and one was HCMV-seronegative. In several experiments an anti-gammadeltaTCR antibody was added to restrict sorting to alphabetaTCR-expressing T cells. For several donors, the dominant CD3+CD56+NKG2C+ clonotypes were among the top 10 CD8+ clonotypes and accounted for about 1.0-8% of CD8+ T cells. Those dominant clonotypes were again the most abundant among CD3+CD56-NKG2C+ cells in a few donors, at 28.3-60.1%. Whether the expanded NKG2C-expressing T cell clones were specific for HCMV antigens remained unclear. All eight donors whose samples were sequenced were randomly selected healthy volunteers, three of them men and five women. HCMV-specific IgG was detected in serum with a commercial ELISA kit to determine HCMV serostatus. Ficoll density gradient centrifugation was used to isolate peripheral blood mononuclear cells from blood. For roughly 6 donors, bulk peripheral blood T-cell repertoires were additionally sequenced from unsorted PBMC. cDNA synthesis was primed from the TCR beta constant segment, followed by two successive PCR amplification steps. The libraries were sequenced on Illumina HiSeq 2000/2500, MiSeq or NextSeq, producing 2 x 150 bp reads. MIGEC handled demultiplexing of the reads and grouping by UMI, while MiTCR was used to assemble and quantify clonotypes. To exclude erroneous sequences, only TCR cDNA sequences supported by at least two reads were retained. The tcR package was used for downstream repertoire analysis, and clonotypes were matched across fractions by CDR3 nucleotide sequence plus V segment. VDJmatch was used to annotate antigen specificity against VDJdb, with one amino acid substitution in CDR3 allowed.

This chain joins TRBV4-3 to TRBJ2-5, and 8 junctional nucleotides match TRBD1. Sequenced material: PBMCs from blood, taken on the day of vaccination. This receptor was taken from a man between 50 and 59 years old who received an inactivated influenza vaccine. Donor details come from another sample of the same person, matched by shared clones. The DNA sequence is as follows: TGCGCCAGCAGCCGCGGCAGGGGGCAGACCCAGTACTTC. Its protein is CASSRGRGQTQYF.